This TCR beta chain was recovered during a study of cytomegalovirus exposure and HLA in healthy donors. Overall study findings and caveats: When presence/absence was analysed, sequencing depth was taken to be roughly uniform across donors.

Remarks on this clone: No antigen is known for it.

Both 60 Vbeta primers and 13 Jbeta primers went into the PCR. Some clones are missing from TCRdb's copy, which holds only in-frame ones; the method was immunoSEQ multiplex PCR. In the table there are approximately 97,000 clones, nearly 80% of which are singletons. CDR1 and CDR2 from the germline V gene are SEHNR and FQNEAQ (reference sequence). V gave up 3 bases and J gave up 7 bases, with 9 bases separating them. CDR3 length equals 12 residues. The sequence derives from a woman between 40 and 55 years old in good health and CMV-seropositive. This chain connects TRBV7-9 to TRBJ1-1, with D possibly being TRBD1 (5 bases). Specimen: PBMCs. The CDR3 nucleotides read TGTGCCAGCAGCTTCCAGGGTGGTGAAGCTTTCTTT. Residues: CASSFQGGEAFF.